A single sample gave rise to the 23 T cell receptor beta chains below, sequenced in a study of blood T cell repertoires in COVID-19. Sequenced by immunoSEQ multiplex PCR; TCRdb stores in-frame clones only, minus some. The sample carries approximately 210,000 clones, about 91% recorded once. Material for sequencing was peripheral blood. The origin of the receptors is a man aged 25 to 40 with acute or convalescent COVID-19.

This clone was observed a single time. V gene TRBV28 combines with J gene TRBJ1-4; a weak D match, TRBD1 (6 bases). The CDR3 has 12 residues. CDR1 and CDR2 (germline): MDHEN, SYDVKM. Deletions cut 10 bases from V and 5 bases from J, with 11 bases between. The CDR3 loop reads CATRDTNEKLFF. CDR3 nucleotide sequence: TGTGCCACCCGGGACACAAATGAAAAACTGTTTTTT. Based on the CDR3 plus reference TRBV28 and TRBJ1-4, the full variable domain is DVKVTQSSRYLVKRTGEKVFLECVQDMDHENMFWYRQDPGLGLRLIYFSYDVKMKEKGDIPEGYSVSREKKERFSLILESASTNQTSMYLCATRDTNEKLFFGSGTQLSVL.

The rearrangement joins TRBV19 to TRBJ1-1; the D is unclear. The CDR3 totals 12 residues. Trimming left V 5 bases short and J 10 bases short, with 14 bases between. CDR1 is LNHDA and CDR2 is SQIVND in the germline V gene (reference sequence). In nucleotides, the CDR3 is TGTGCCAGTAGTTACAGACACAACGGAGCTTTCTTT. The encoded protein is CASSYRHNGAFF.

The V call is TRBV5-6, the J call TRBJ1-1; the D gene is possibly TRBD1 (5 bases). Trimming cost V 4 bases and J 0 bases, with 10 bases left between them. Germline assignment: CDR1 SGHDT and CDR2 YYEEEE. This CDR3 has 14 amino acids. As DNA, the CDR3 is TGTGCCAGCAGCCGACAGTCCATGAACACTGAAGCTTTCTTT. This gives the protein CASSRQSMNTEAFF.

This clone was observed a few times. The chain employs TRBV28 and TRBJ1-2, with D possibly being TRBD1 (6 bases). Germline lookup yields CDR1 MDHEN and CDR2 SYDVKM. CDR3 length: 13 residues. V dropped 8 bases and J dropped 5 bases, with 15 bases sitting between them. CDR3 sequence: CASLQGGGYGYTF. CDR3 nucleotides: TGTGCCAGCTTACAGGGCGGTGGGTATGGCTACACCTTC.

The rearrangement joins TRBV27 to TRBJ1-6, with D possibly matching TRBD1 (5 bases). Germline CDR1 and CDR2: MNHEY and SMNVEV (reference sequence). CDR3 length: 15 residues. The V gene lost 6 bases and the J gene lost 4 bases, with 13 bases spanning the gap. This CDR3 reads CASSLSGTYNSPLHF. The DNA of the CDR3 is TGTGCCAGCAGCTTGTCCGGGACTTATAATTCACCCCTCCACTTT.

This rearrangement joins TRBV5-1 to TRBJ1-1, with D possibly matching TRBD1 (5 bases). Germline CDR1 reads SGHRS; CDR2 reads YFSETQ. Trimming left V 2 bases short and J 6 bases short, with 11 bases between. The CDR3 extends over 13 amino acids. For the CDR3, the DNA is TGCGCCAGCAGCTTAGGAGCACAGGCTGAAGCTTTCTTT. This codes for CASSLGAQAEAFF.

The chain couples TRBV7-2 to TRBJ2-4, with a weak D call TRBD2 (6 bases). V lost 1 base and J 11 bases, leaving 15 bases between the germline ends. The CDR3 is 14 amino acids. CDR1 SGHTA and CDR2 FQGNSA come from the germline V gene. The CDR3 DNA sequence: TGTGCCAGCAGCTTAGTTCGGGGAACGGGAGTTCAGTACTTC. Translating gives CASSLVRGTGVQYF.

The chain is built from TRBV9 and TRBJ1-6; D is ambiguous. V lost 0 bases and J lost 1, with 8 bases in between. Germline CDR1 is SGDLS and CDR2 is YYNGEE. This CDR3 region has 16 residues. The CDR3 DNA reads as TGTGCCAGCAGCGTAGAACGGTGGTCCTATAATTCACCCCTCCACTTT. Amino acids: CASSVERWSYNSPLHF.

The V call is TRBV19, the J call TRBJ2-2; TRBD2 matches at 11 bases. The CDR3 covers 16 residues. V was clipped by 3 bases and J by 6 bases; unmatched bases: 6. In germline, CDR1 is LNHDA, CDR2 SQIVND (reference sequence). The CDR3 DNA follows: TGTGCCAGTAGTATCGTAGCGGGAGGGCCGTCCGGGGAGCTGTTTTTT. Translation gives CASSIVAGGPSGELFF.

V is TRBV15 and J is TRBJ2-7; TRBD2 might be the D (5 bases). The CDR3 is made up of 16 amino acids. Between the trimmed V and J ends, which lost 1 base and 1 base, there was a span of 14 bases. Looked up from germline, CDR1 is LNHNV and CDR2 is YYDKDF (reference sequence). The CDR3 nucleotides read TGTGCCACCAGCAGAGGAGGGCACTTACTATCCTACGAGCAGTACTTC. Protein: CATSRGGHLLSYEQYF.

This clone was recorded once. Here the CDR3 reads CASTVGTGVRQPQHF. CDR3 bases: TGTGCCAGTACCGTGGGGACAGGGGTTCGCCAGCCCCAGCATTTT. This chain uses TRBV19 with TRBJ1-5, with TRBD1 identical over 10 bases. There are 15 residues in the CDR3. Trimming took 7 bases from V and 7 from J; bases not matched to a gene: 10. CDR1 LNHDA and CDR2 SQIVND come from the germline V gene (reference sequence).

The chain is built from TRBV7-2 and TRBJ2-3, with a weak D call TRBD1 (6 bases). The germline gives CDR1 SGHTA, CDR2 FQGNSA. The CDR3 is made up of 15 amino acids. V lost 3 bases and J 0 bases, leaving 10 bases between the germline ends. The CDR3 sequence: CASSLNRASTDTQYF. CDR3 DNA sequence: TGTGCCAGCAGCTTGAACAGGGCCAGCACAGATACGCAGTATTTT.

V gene TRBV3-1 (or the pseudogene TRBV3-2) combines with J gene TRBJ2-3; 8 nucleotides line up with TRBD2. The germline CDR1 and CDR2 sequences are LGHDT and YNNKEL (reference sequence). This CDR3 region has 16 residues. V lost 1 base to trimming and J lost 4 bases; unmatched junction nucleotides: 7. CDR3 residues: CASSQVRGGHADTQYF. The DNA for the CDR3 is TGTGCCAGCAGCCAAGTACGCGGGGGGCATGCAGATACGCAGTATTTT.

The rearrangement joins TRBV30 to TRBJ2-7; TRBD2 aligns across 8 bases. This CDR3 is built from 14 residues. Unmatched junction bases numbered 13, after V lost 0 bases and J lost 12 bases. The germline gives CDR1 GTSNPN, CDR2 SVGIG (reference sequence). The CDR3 here is CAWSVNPGGPLRYF. For the CDR3, the DNA is TGTGCCTGGAGTGTAAACCCGGGAGGGCCCCTGCGGTACTTC.

The CDR3 reads CASNTGGPTGELFF. CDR3 DNA: TGCGCCAGCAATACGGGGGGGCCGACCGGGGAGCTGTTTTTT. This chain connects TRBV10-1 to TRBJ2-2, with TRBD2 matching over 8 bases. Trimming removed 7 bases from V and 5 bases from J; junction bases left unmatched: 6. CDR3 size: 14 residues. Germline V lookup: CDR1 WNHNN, CDR2 SYGVQD (reference sequence).

The genes are TRBV5-1 and TRBJ1-1, with D unclear. This CDR3 is 15 amino acids long. Trimming left V 1 base short and J 4 bases short, with 14 bases between. CDR1 is SGHRS, CDR2 YFSETQ, per germline. This chain's CDR3 is CASSLIIGVGTEAFF. The DNA for the CDR3 is TGCGCCAGCAGCTTGATAATCGGAGTAGGCACTGAAGCTTTCTTT.

This clone showed up just once. The chain employs TRBV2 and TRBJ1-1; D remains unclear. V shed 8 bases and J shed 6 bases, with 22 bases lying between them. This CDR3 has 15 residues. The V gene's germline CDR1 is SNHLY and CDR2 FYNNEI. CDR3 nucleotide sequence: TGTGCCAGCTTCAAAAATTGGGCAAGTCGACCTGAAGCTTTCTTT. Protein: CASFKNWASRPEAFF.

This clone came up once. This rearrangement joins TRBV19 to TRBJ1-5, with D possibly matching TRBD1 (5 bases). Trimming removed 4 bases at V and 0 bases at J, with 10 bases between. Per the germline V gene, CDR1 is LNHDA and CDR2 is SQIVND (reference sequence). There are 15 residues in the CDR3. CDR3 amino acids: CASSTKTVSNQPQHF. The CDR3 DNA sequence: TGTGCCAGTAGTACAAAGACAGTTAGCAATCAGCCCCAGCATTTT.

The chain combines TRBV12-3 or TRBV12-4 with TRBJ2-3; no clear D gene. Trimming shortened V by 8 bases and J by 2 bases, and 11 bases separated the two germline ends. The CDR3 runs to 13 residues. CDR3 sequence (DNA): TGTGCCAGCCTGGCCGGAGTCACAGATACGCAGTATTTT. Protein sequence: CASLAGVTDTQYF.

V is TRBV9 and J is TRBJ2-1, with D perhaps TRBD1 (6 bases). The CDR3 has 15 amino acids. Germline V gives CDR1 SGDLS, CDR2 YYNGEE. Deletions cut 4 bases from V and 0 bases from J, with 11 bases between. The CDR3 here is CASSWTESSYNEQFF. The CDR3 DNA is TGTGCCAGCAGCTGGACAGAAAGCTCCTACAATGAGCAGTTCTTC.

The chain links TRBV4-1 to TRBJ2-7; 10 bases match TRBD1. CDR1 and CDR2 from the germline V gene are MGHRA and YSYEKL. V dropped 2 bases and J dropped 4; count of bases not matched to a gene: 8. This CDR3 is built from 16 residues. Written as DNA, the CDR3 is TGCGCCAGCAGCCAATCCTTCCGGGACAGGGGATACGAGCAGTACTTC. Encoded protein: CASSQSFRDRGYEQYF.

The chain joins TRBV10-1 to TRBJ2-5; tentative D call: TRBD2 (5 bases). This CDR3 has 13 residues. Germline CDR1 is WNHNN and CDR2 is SYGVQD (reference sequence). V gave up 4 bases and J gave up 7 bases, with 13 bases separating them. CDR3 residues: CASSASPSGTQYF. CDR3 DNA sequence: TGCGCCAGCAGTGCTAGCCCCTCGGGGACCCAGTACTTC.

The chain links TRBV5-4 to TRBJ1-2, with 11 bases fitting TRBD1. V lost 0 bases, J lost 4 bases, and 5 bases stayed unmatched. The length of the CDR3 is 16 residues. Germline V lookup: CDR1 SGHNT, CDR2 YYREEE (reference sequence). The CDR3 nucleotides are TGTGCCAGCAGCTTGGATGGACAGGGGGCGCTCTATGGCTACACCTTC. Amino acids: CASSLDGQGALYGYTF.